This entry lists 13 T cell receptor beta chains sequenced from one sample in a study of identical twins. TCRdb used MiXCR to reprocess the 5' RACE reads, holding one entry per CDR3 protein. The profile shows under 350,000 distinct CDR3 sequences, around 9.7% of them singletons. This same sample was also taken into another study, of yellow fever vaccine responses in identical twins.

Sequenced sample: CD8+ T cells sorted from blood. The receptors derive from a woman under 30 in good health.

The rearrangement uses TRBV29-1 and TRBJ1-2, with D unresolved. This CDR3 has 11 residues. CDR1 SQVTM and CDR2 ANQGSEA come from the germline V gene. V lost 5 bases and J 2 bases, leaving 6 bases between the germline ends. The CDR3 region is CSVSGNYGYTF. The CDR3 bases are TGCAGCGTTTCGGGGAACTATGGCTACACCTTC.

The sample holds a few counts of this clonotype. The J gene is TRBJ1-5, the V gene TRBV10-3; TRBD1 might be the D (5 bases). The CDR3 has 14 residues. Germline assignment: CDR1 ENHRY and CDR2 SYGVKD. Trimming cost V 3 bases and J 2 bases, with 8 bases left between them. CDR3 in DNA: TGTGCCATCAGTGATCAGGGCGGCAATCAGCCCCAGCATTTT. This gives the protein CAISDQGGNQPQHF.

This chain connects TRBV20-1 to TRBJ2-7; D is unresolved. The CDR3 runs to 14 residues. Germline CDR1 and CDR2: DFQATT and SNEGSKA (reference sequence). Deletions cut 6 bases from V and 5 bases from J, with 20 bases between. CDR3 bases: TGCAGTGCCTTAGGTCACAGTACATCAAACGAGCAGTACTTC. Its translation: CSALGHSTSNEQYF.

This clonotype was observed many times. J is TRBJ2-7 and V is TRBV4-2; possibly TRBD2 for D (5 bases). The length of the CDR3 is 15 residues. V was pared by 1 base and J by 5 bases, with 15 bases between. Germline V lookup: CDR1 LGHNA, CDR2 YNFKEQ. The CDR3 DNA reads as TGTGCCAGCAGCCAAGTACCAGGCGGGCTCAACGAGCAGTACTTC. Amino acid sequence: CASSQVPGGLNEQYF.

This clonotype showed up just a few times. The CDR3 here is CASSQQTGVMYGGELFF. The CDR3, as DNA: TGCGCCAGCAGCCAACAGACAGGGGTTATGTACGGCGGGGAGCTGTTTTTT. This rearrangement joins TRBV4-1 to TRBJ2-2, with 8 positions matching TRBD1. V shed 2 bases, J shed 7 bases, and the junction held 12 bases outside the gene matches. In germline, CDR1 is MGHRA, CDR2 YSYEKL. The CDR3 covers 17 residues.

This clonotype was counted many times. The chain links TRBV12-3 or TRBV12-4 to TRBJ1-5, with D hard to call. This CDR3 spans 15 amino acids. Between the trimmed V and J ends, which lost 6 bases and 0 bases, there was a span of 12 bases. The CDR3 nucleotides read TGTGCCAGCAGCACGACTGGGTTTAGCAATCAGCCCCAGCATTTT. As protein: CASSTTGFSNQPQHF.

CDR3 amino acids: CAWTPVLGETQYF. The CDR3 region has the DNA TGTGCCTGGACTCCTGTCCTGGGGGAGACCCAGTACTTC. The V call is TRBV30, the J call TRBJ2-5; D gene unclear. The CDR3 length is 13 residues. Germline V gives CDR1 GTSNPN, CDR2 SVGIG (reference sequence). V lost 4 bases and J lost 5, with 14 bases in between.

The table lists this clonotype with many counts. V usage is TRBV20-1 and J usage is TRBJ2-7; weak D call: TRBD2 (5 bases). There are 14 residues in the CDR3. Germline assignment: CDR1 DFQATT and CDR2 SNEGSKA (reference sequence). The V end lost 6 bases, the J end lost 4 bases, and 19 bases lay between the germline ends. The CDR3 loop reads CSATDSLRDYEQYF. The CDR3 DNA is TGCAGTGCAACCGACTCCCTTCGGGATTACGAGCAGTACTTC.

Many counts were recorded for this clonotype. The CDR3 DNA reads TGTGCCATCGGAGGGGATGAGCGGGACGCTAGAAGGTACGAGCAGTACTTC. Translated: CAIGGDERDARRYEQYF. This chain connects TRBV10-3 to TRBJ2-7, with TRBD2 matching over 7 bases. The germline gives CDR1 ENHRY, CDR2 SYGVKD. The trim removed 8 bases at V and 4 bases at J, leaving 20 bases unmatched. The CDR3 extends over 17 amino acids.

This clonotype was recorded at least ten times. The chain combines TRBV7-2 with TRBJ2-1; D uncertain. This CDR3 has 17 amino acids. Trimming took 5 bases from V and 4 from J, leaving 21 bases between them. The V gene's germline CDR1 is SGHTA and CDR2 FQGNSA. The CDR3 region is CASSLFPDPIRYNEQFF. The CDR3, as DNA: TGTGCCAGCAGCCTCTTCCCAGACCCGATTAGATACAATGAGCAGTTCTTC.

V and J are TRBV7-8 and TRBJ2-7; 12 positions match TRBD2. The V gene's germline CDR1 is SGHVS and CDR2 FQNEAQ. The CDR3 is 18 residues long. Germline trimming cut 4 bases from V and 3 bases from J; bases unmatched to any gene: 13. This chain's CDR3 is CASSSTGTSGWEFYEQYF. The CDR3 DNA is TGTGCCAGCAGCTCAACCGGGACTAGCGGGTGGGAATTCTACGAGCAGTACTTC.

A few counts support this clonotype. The CDR3 DNA follows: TGTGCCAGCGAGGGGGTCGGGGACAATGAGCAGTTCTTC. It specifies CASEGVGDNEQFF. The chain combines TRBV2 with TRBJ2-1; TRBD1 is a possible D gene (6 bases). CDR3 length: 13 amino acids. Germline V gene lookup returns CDR1 SNHLY and CDR2 FYNNEI. V was shortened by 8 bases and J by 5 bases, with 13 bases between the two germline ends.

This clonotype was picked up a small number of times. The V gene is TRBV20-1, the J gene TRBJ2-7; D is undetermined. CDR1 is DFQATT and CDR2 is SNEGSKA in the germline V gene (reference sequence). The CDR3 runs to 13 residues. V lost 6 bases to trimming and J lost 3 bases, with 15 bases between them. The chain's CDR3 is CSAEPAMSYEQYF. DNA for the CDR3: TGCAGTGCCGAACCCGCGATGAGCTACGAGCAGTACTTC.